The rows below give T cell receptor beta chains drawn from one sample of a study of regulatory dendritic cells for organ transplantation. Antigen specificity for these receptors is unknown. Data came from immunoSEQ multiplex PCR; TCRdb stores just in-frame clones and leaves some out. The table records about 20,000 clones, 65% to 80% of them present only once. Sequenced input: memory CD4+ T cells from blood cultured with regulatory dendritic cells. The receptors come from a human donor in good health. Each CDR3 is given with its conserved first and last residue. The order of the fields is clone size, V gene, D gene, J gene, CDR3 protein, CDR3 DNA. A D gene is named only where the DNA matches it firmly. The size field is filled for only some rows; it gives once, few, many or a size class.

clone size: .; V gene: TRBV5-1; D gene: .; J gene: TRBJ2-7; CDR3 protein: CASSLGRARSSYEQYF; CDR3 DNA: TGCGCCAGCAGCTTGGGCCGGGCCCGGAGCTCCTACGAGCAGTACTTC
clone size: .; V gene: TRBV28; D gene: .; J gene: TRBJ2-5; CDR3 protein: CASSLNNQETQYF; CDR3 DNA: TGTGCCAGCAGTTTAAATAACCAAGAGACCCAGTACTTC
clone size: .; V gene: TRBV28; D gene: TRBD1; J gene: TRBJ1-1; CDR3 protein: CASSLWGQGGMWTEAFF; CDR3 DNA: TGTGCCAGCAGTTTATGGGGGCAGGGGGGAATGTGGACTGAAGCTTTCTTT
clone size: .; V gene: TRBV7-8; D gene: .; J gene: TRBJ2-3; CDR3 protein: CASSVHQGNTQYF; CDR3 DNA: TGTGCCAGCAGCGTACACCAGGGGAATACGCAGTATTTT
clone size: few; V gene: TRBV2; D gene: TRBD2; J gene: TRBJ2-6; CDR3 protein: CASVREAQSGANVLTF; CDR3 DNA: TGTGCCAGTGTTCGGGAGGCCCAGTCTGGGGCCAACGTCCTGACTTTC
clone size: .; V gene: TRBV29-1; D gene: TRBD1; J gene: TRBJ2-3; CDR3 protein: CSVAGQGADTQYF; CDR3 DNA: TGCAGCGTTGCCGGGCAGGGGGCAGATACGCAGTATTTT
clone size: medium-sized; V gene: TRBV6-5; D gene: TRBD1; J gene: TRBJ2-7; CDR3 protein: CASSSPGTGTYEQYF; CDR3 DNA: TGTGCCAGCAGTTCTCCCGGGACAGGGACCTACGAGCAGTACTTC
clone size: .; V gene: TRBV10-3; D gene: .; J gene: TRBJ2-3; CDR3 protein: CAIREFGDLASLRDTQYF; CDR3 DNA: TGTGCCATCCGGGAGTTCGGGGATTTAGCGTCCCTAAGGGATACGCAGTATTTT
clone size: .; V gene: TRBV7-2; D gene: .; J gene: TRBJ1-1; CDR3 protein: CASSLDPRGHTEAFF; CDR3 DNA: TGTGCCAGCAGCTTAGATCCTCGGGGTCACACTGAAGCTTTCTTT
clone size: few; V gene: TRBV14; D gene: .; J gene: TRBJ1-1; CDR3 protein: CASSQALNTEAFF; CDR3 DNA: TGTGCCAGCAGCCAAGCTCTAAACACTGAAGCTTTCTTT
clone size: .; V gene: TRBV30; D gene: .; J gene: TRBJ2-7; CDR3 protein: CAWSVLMRGRSQYF; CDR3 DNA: TGTGCCTGGAGTGTACTAATGAGAGGCCGATCTCAGTACTTC
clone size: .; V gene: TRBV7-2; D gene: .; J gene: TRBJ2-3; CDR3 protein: CASSPPGVRDTQYF; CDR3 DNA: TGTGCCAGCAGCCCCCCCGGGGTTAGGGATACGCAGTATTTT
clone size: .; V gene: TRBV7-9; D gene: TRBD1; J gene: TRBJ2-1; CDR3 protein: CASSLWTGVHNEQFF; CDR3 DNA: TGTGCCAGCAGCTTATGGACAGGGGTACACAATGAGCAGTTCTTC
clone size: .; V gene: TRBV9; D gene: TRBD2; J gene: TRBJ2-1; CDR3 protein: CASSASGAGTYNEQFF; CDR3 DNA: TGTGCCAGCAGCGCTAGCGGGGCGGGGACCTACAATGAGCAGTTCTTC
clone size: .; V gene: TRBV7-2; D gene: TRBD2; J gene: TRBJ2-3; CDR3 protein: CASSLPGLAGGLDTQYF; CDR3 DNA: TGTGCCAGCAGCTTGCCGGGACTAGCGGGAGGGCTGGATACGCAGTATTTT
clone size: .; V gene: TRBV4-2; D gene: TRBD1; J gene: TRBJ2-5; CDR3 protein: CASSQTGGNEETQYF; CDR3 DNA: TGTGCCAGCAGCCAGACAGGGGGGAATGAAGAGACCCAGTACTTC
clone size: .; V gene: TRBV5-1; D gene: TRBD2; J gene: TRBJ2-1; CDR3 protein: CASGLKREMHEQFF; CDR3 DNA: TGCGCCAGCGGCTTGAAGCGGGAGATGCATGAGCAGTTCTTC
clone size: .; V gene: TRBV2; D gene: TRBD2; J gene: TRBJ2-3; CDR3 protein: CASSGGLAGPSSTDTQYF; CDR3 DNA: TGTGCCAGCAGTGGAGGTCTAGCGGGCCCATCCAGCACAGATACGCAGTATTTT